This passage covers 7 T cell receptor beta chains from one sample sequenced in a study of response to subunit inactivated influenza vaccine. TCRdb used MiXCR to reprocess the RT-PCR reads, holding one entry per CDR3 protein. The sample records fewer than 250,000 distinct CDR3 sequences, 14% being singletons. The starting material was CD8+ T cells sorted from PBMCs, obtained roughly 5 days after vaccination. The source of these receptors is a man between 50 and 59 years old who received an inactivated influenza vaccine.

The V gene is TRBV4-3, the J gene TRBJ2-2; no clear D. CDR3 length equals 16 residues. Germline lookup yields CDR1 LGHNA and CDR2 YSLEER. Trimming pared 1 base from V and 4 bases from J, leaving 13 bases between. The CDR3 DNA reads as TGCGCCAGCAGCCAAGGAGGAAGAAACCCCACCGGGGAGCTGTTTTTT. Amino acid sequence: CASSQGGRNPTGELFF.

The chain uses TRBV5-6 and TRBJ2-7, with D maybe TRBD2 (6 bases). Per the germline V gene, CDR1 is SGHDT and CDR2 is YYEEEE. V was trimmed by 0 bases and J by 3 bases, leaving 19 bases between them. The CDR3 totals 17 residues. CDR3 protein: CASSLGLSAGRYYEQYF. The DNA of the CDR3 is TGTGCCAGCAGCTTGGGGCTGAGTGCGGGGCGTTACTACGAGCAGTACTTC.

Ten or more counts support this clonotype. J is TRBJ2-1 and V is TRBV4-3; D is perhaps TRBD2 (5 bases). V was shortened by 4 bases and J by 9 bases, with 13 bases between the two germline ends. This CDR3 contains 13 residues. Germline CDR1 is LGHNA and CDR2 is YSLEER. The DNA of the CDR3 is TGCGCCAGCAGCCGAAGGGAGACGGGTGAGCAGTTCTTC. It specifies CASSRRETGEQFF.

This clonotype was seen at least ten times. The chain links TRBV4-3 to TRBJ2-2; 8 positions match TRBD1. Trimming cost V 0 bases and J 10 bases; bases outside gene matches: 7. The CDR3 is 15 residues long. Germline assignment: CDR1 LGHNA and CDR2 YSLEER. The CDR3 DNA sequence: TGCGCCAGCAGCCAAGACTGGACAGGGCCCATGGAGCTGTTTTTT. Protein product: CASSQDWTGPMELFF.

This clonotype was detected only a few times. V gene TRBV5-1 combines with J gene TRBJ2-1; D is perhaps TRBD1 (6 bases). In germline, CDR1 is SGHRS, CDR2 YFSETQ. V was pared by 0 bases and J by 8 bases, with 15 bases between. This CDR3 region has 15 residues. Here the CDR3 DNA reads TGCGCCAGCAGCTTGGTTCTGGGGGCGGTCGATGAGCAGTTCTTC. It encodes CASSLVLGAVDEQFF.

The sample holds many counts of this clonotype. This chain uses TRBV5-1 with TRBJ1-6, with D uncertain. This CDR3 spans 12 amino acids. Trimming pared 2 bases from V and 9 bases from J, leaving 6 bases between. Germline CDR1 SGHRS, CDR2 YFSETQ. CDR3 in DNA: TGCGCCAGCAGCTTAACTTCTTCACCCCTCCACTTT. This gives the protein CASSLTSSPLHF.

This clonotype showed up many times. The rearrangement joins TRBV4-1 to TRBJ1-2, with TRBD1 as a possible D gene (5 bases). Per the germline V gene, CDR1 is MGHRA and CDR2 is YSYEKL. Trimming removed 1 base from V and 0 bases from J, with 9 bases in between. This CDR3 contains 15 residues. CDR3 sequence (DNA): TGCGCCAGCAGCCAAGGGCAGGGCTCTAACTATGGCTACACCTTC. Its protein is CASSQGQGSNYGYTF.